The 5 T cell receptor beta chains in this list originate from one sample, sequenced in a study of blood T cells in healthy people across ages. With a J-beta primer mix and a sample-barcoded 5' primer, a second PCR ran about 7 to 12 cycles. One entry per CDR3 protein results from TCRdb running MiXCR on the 5' RACE reads. This sample carries approximately 810,000 distinct CDR3 sequences, about 37% of them seen once, and the ten largest clones take 10% to 15%. Input material: blood. The receptors were gathered from a man aged 18-30 years in good health.

This chain uses TRBV4-2 with TRBJ2-5; the match to TRBD1 covers 8 bases. CDR1 is LGHNA, CDR2 YNFKEQ, per germline. The CDR3 is 14 residues long. J lost 2 bases, V lost 1 base, and 0 bases had no gene match. DNA for the CDR3: TGTGCCAGCAGCCAAGGGGACAGGCAAGAGACCCAGTACTTC. Its translation is CASSQGDRQETQYF.

At least ten counts were recorded for this clonotype. This chain links TRBV21-1 with TRBJ2-5. TRBV21-1 is flagged as a pseudogene. CDR3 length equals 12 residues. The CDR3 DNA follows: TGTGCCAGCAGCCCTAACCGGGAGACCCAGTACTTC. Translation gives CASSPNRETQYF.

The rearrangement joins TRBV7-9 to TRBJ2-1; TRBD2 agrees at 10 bases. The CDR3 runs 16 residues. The germline gives CDR1 SEHNR, CDR2 FQNEAQ (reference sequence). The V and J ends lost 6 bases and 5 bases, in that order; junction bases with no gene match: 10. CDR3 sequence: CASRTPSSGGDNEQFF. CDR3 bases: TGTGCCAGCAGGACTCCCTCGAGCGGGGGGGACAATGAGCAGTTCTTC.

The sample holds a few counts of this clonotype. CDR3 sequence: CASSLDGTGNNQPQHF. CDR3 coding DNA: TGCGCCAGCAGCTTGGATGGGACAGGCAACAATCAGCCCCAGCATTTT. The chain recombines TRBV5-1 with TRBJ1-5; 8 positions match TRBD1. Germline V CDR1 and CDR2: SGHRS, YFSETQ. The V and J ends lost 0 bases and 3 bases, in that order; junction bases with no gene match: 5. CDR3 length equals 16 residues. The full variable domain, completed using reference TRBV5-1 and TRBJ1-5, is KAGVTQTPRYLIKTRGQQVTLSCSPISGHRSVSWYQQTPGQGLQFLFEYFSETQRNKGNFPGRFSGRQFSNSRSEMNVSTLELGDSALYLCASSLDGTGNNQPQHFGDGTRLSIL.

This clonotype was counted a few times. The chain carries TRBV27 and TRBJ2-1, with 7 bases identical to TRBD2. Germline CDR1 is MNHEY and CDR2 is SMNVEV (reference sequence). CDR3 length equals 12 residues. V shed 6 bases, J shed 8 bases, and the junction held 4 bases outside the gene matches. In DNA, the CDR3 is TGTGCCAGCAGACGAGCGGGGCATGAGCAGTTCTTC. It yields the protein CASRRAGHEQFF.